This T cell receptor (beta chain) was documented in a study of shared clonotypes between healthy human individuals. Study background: The cohort had a couple of women and a few men, ages 18 to 49. Each donor contributed plates that comprised three CD4 naive, three CD4 memory, two CD8 naive and one CD8 memory.

Deep level was the assay's run setting. Only in-frame clones appear in the TCRdb table, and some are missing; sequencing was by immunoSEQ multiplex PCR. This sample has under 2,500,000 clones, with almost 96% found just once. The CDR3 has 11 residues. V was shortened by 3 bases and J by 6 bases, with 6 bases between the two germline ends. Per the germline V gene, CDR1 is SGDLS and CDR2 is YYNGEE. Among the donors, all were Caucasian adults who lived in Nashville, Tennessee. The J gene is TRBJ1-2, the V gene TRBV9; no firm D call. The specimen was naive CD4+ T cells sorted from blood. The subset denotes: CD45RA+ positively selected. This sequence originates from a man aged 18 to 30 in good health. CDR3 in DNA: TGTGCCAGCAGCGCACAAAATGGCTACACCTTC. Amino acids: CASSAQNGYTF.